This is a list of T cell receptor beta chains from one sample in a study of cytotoxic CD8 clonotypes in ibrutinib-treated CLL. TCRdb keeps only in-frame clones here, not all; method: immunoSEQ multiplex PCR. The table has roughly 250,000 clones, 70% seen once. This material consisted of PBMCs, taken after 24 months of ibrutinib treatment. These receptors came from a human donor with chronic lymphocytic leukemia. The CDR3 runs from the conserved cysteine through the conserved F or W. A D gene is named only where the DNA matches it firmly. Rows may omit the clone size; those that give it use once, few, many or a size class.

v_gene: TRBV6-5
d_gene: TRBD2
abundance: .
j_gene: TRBJ2-7
CDR3nt: TGTGCCAGCAGGCTAGCGGGCTTTTCCTGGTACTTC
CDR3aa: CASRLAGFSWYF

v_gene: TRBV5-1
d_gene: TRBD2
abundance: .
j_gene: TRBJ2-7
CDR3nt: TGCGCCAGCAGCCTAGCGGGAGGAAAGACCTACGAGCAGTACTTC
CDR3aa: CASSLAGGKTYEQYF

v_gene: TRBV29-1
d_gene: .
abundance: .
j_gene: TRBJ2-1
CDR3nt: TGCAGCGCCGAGGTAGTTGGGGGGAGCACCTACAATGAGCAGTTCTTC
CDR3aa: CSAEVVGGSTYNEQFF

v_gene: TRBV29-1
d_gene: TRBD1
abundance: .
j_gene: TRBJ1-2
CDR3nt: TGCAGCGTTGAAGGATCGATGACAGGGGGAGTCTACACCTTC
CDR3aa: CSVEGSMTGGVYTF

v_gene: TRBV29-1
d_gene: .
abundance: .
j_gene: TRBJ1-4
CDR3nt: TGCAGCGTTGAGGAGAAAGGGAATGAAAAACTGTTTTTT
CDR3aa: CSVEEKGNEKLFF

v_gene: TRBV30
d_gene: .
abundance: .
j_gene: TRBJ2-1
CDR3nt: TGTGCCGGGGGCCTTTGGCGCGGTGAGCAGTTCTTC
CDR3aa: CAGGLWRGEQFF

v_gene: TRBV7-2
d_gene: TRBD2
abundance: once
j_gene: TRBJ2-5
CDR3nt: TGTGCCAGCAGCGGGACTAGCGGGGTAAAAGAGACCCAGTACTTC
CDR3aa: CASSGTSGVKETQYF

v_gene: TRBV27
d_gene: TRBD2
abundance: .
j_gene: TRBJ2-7
CDR3nt: TGTGCCAGCAGGTTTCTAGCGGGGCACTCCTACGAGCAGTACTTC
CDR3aa: CASRFLAGHSYEQYF

v_gene: TRBV5-1
d_gene: .
abundance: .
j_gene: TRBJ2-7
CDR3nt: TGCGCCAGCAGCTTAAGTCAGGGTTACTACGAGCAGTACTTC
CDR3aa: CASSLSQGYYEQYF

v_gene: TRBV30
d_gene: TRBD2
abundance: .
j_gene: TRBJ2-2
CDR3nt: TGTGCCTGGAGTGTATCTAGCGGGAGGGTAGGCGGGGAGCTGTTTTTT
CDR3aa: CAWSVSSGRVGGELFF

v_gene: TRBV5-1
d_gene: .
abundance: once
j_gene: TRBJ2-3
CDR3nt: TGCGCCAGCAACGCGGGACTTTGGGCGGAAGATACGCAGTATTTT
CDR3aa: CASNAGLWAEDTQYF

v_gene: TRBV29-1
d_gene: .
abundance: .
j_gene: TRBJ2-7
CDR3nt: TGCAGCGTGAACAGGGACTACGAGCAGTACTTC
CDR3aa: CSVNRDYEQYF

v_gene: TRBV20-1
d_gene: .
abundance: .
j_gene: TRBJ2-3
CDR3nt: TGCAGTGCTAGAGGGGGCTTAACGCAGTATTTT
CDR3aa: CSARGGLTQYF

v_gene: TRBV6-5
d_gene: .
abundance: .
j_gene: TRBJ2-3
CDR3nt: TGTGCCAGCATGGCAGATACGCAGTATTTT
CDR3aa: CASMADTQYF

v_gene: TRBV7-8
d_gene: .
abundance: .
j_gene: TRBJ1-2
CDR3nt: TGTGCCAGCAGCTCACCGGACGGACGCTATGGCTACACCTTC
CDR3aa: CASSSPDGRYGYTF

v_gene: TRBV7-9
d_gene: .
abundance: .
j_gene: TRBJ2-3
CDR3nt: TGTGCCAGCAGCTTTGATGGCGCCCTCCCAGATACGCAGTATTTT
CDR3aa: CASSFDGALPDTQYF

v_gene: TRBV5-1
d_gene: TRBD1
abundance: few
j_gene: TRBJ1-1
CDR3nt: TGCGCCAGCAGCATGGGACAGGGGAACACTGAAGCTTTCTTT
CDR3aa: CASSMGQGNTEAFF

v_gene: TRBV2
d_gene: .
abundance: .
j_gene: TRBJ2-7
CDR3nt: TGTGCCAGCAGAGACGGACAGATAGCCTACGAGCAGTACTTC
CDR3aa: CASRDGQIAYEQYF

v_gene: TRBV7-5
d_gene: .
abundance: few
j_gene: TRBJ2-1
CDR3nt: TGTGCCAGAAGCTTAGGAGCAGGGGCGCCCGCGAGCTCCGACTACAATGAGCAGTTCTTC
CDR3aa: CARSLGAGAPASSDYNEQFF

v_gene: TRBV4-3
d_gene: TRBD2
abundance: .
j_gene: TRBJ2-1
CDR3nt: TGCGCCAGCAGCCAAGATAGTTCTAGCGGGAGTCGTATTGAGCAGTTCTTC
CDR3aa: CASSQDSSSGSRIEQFF

v_gene: TRBV5-6
d_gene: TRBD1
abundance: .
j_gene: TRBJ1-5
CDR3nt: TGTGCCAGCAGCTTGGTAGGGGGCTGTTTTCAGCCCCAGCATTTT
CDR3aa: CASSLVGGCFQPQHF

v_gene: TRBV11-2
d_gene: .
abundance: .
j_gene: TRBJ2-6
CDR3nt: TGTGCCAGCAAATCGGGGGCTGGGGCCAACGTCCTGACTTTC
CDR3aa: CASKSGAGANVLTF

v_gene: TRBV7-2
d_gene: .
abundance: .
j_gene: TRBJ2-7
CDR3nt: TGTGCCAGCAGCTCTCCAGCAGACGAGCAGTACTTC
CDR3aa: CASSSPADEQYF

v_gene: TRBV11-2
d_gene: .
abundance: few
j_gene: TRBJ2-7
CDR3nt: TGTGCCAGCAGCTTAGCGATAGGAGACTACGAGCAGTACTTC
CDR3aa: CASSLAIGDYEQYF

v_gene: TRBV29-1
d_gene: .
abundance: .
j_gene: TRBJ1-1
CDR3nt: TGCAGCGTGACCGGCCCCCCCCCAGCGATGAACACTGAAGCTTTCTTT
CDR3aa: CSVTGPPPAMNTEAFF

v_gene: TRBV5-1
d_gene: .
abundance: .
j_gene: TRBJ2-3
CDR3nt: TGCGCCAGCAGCTTGGACAGTCGGCCCACAGATACGCAGTATTTT
CDR3aa: CASSLDSRPTDTQYF

v_gene: TRBV27
d_gene: .
abundance: once
j_gene: TRBJ1-1
CDR3nt: TGTGCCAGCAGTTTATTCGGTCCGAACACTGAAGCTTTCTTT
CDR3aa: CASSLFGPNTEAFF

v_gene: TRBV10-3
d_gene: .
abundance: .
j_gene: TRBJ2-7
CDR3nt: TGTGCCATCAGTGAAGGCAGGGCCTCATACGAGCAGTACTTC
CDR3aa: CAISEGRASYEQYF

v_gene: TRBV11-1
d_gene: TRBD2
abundance: .
j_gene: TRBJ2-1
CDR3nt: TGTGCCTCCTCGTGGAGCGGGAGTAGTGGTGAGCAGTTCTTC
CDR3aa: CASSWSGSSGEQFF

v_gene: TRBV9
d_gene: .
abundance: .
j_gene: TRBJ1-5
CDR3nt: TGTGCCAGCAGCCCCACCGTGGGTGAGGGGCAGCCCCAGCATTTT
CDR3aa: CASSPTVGEGQPQHF

v_gene: TRBV27
d_gene: .
abundance: .
j_gene: TRBJ2-6
CDR3nt: TGTGCCAGCAGTTTGATCCAGACCTCTGGGGCCAACGTCCTGACTTTC
CDR3aa: CASSLIQTSGANVLTF

v_gene: TRBV19
d_gene: .
abundance: .
j_gene: TRBJ2-7
CDR3nt: TGTGCCAGTAGTATCGGGTATACCCCCTACGAGCAGTACTTC
CDR3aa: CASSIGYTPYEQYF

v_gene: TRBV11-2
d_gene: TRBD1
abundance: .
j_gene: TRBJ2-7
CDR3nt: TGTGCCAGCAGCTTCGGGACAGGGAGGTCCTACGAGCAGTACTTC
CDR3aa: CASSFGTGRSYEQYF

v_gene: TRBV5-1
d_gene: .
abundance: .
j_gene: TRBJ2-6
CDR3nt: TGCGCCAGCAGCTTGGCCACATACTCTGGGGCCAACGTCCTGACTTTC
CDR3aa: CASSLATYSGANVLTF

v_gene: TRBV11-2
d_gene: .
abundance: .
j_gene: TRBJ2-3
CDR3nt: TGTGCCAGCAGCACCAGACTCACAGATACGCAGTATTTT
CDR3aa: CASSTRLTDTQYF

v_gene: TRBV6-5
d_gene: .
abundance: few
j_gene: TRBJ2-2
CDR3nt: TGTGCCAGCCGCATGAACACCGGGGAGCTGTTTTTT
CDR3aa: CASRMNTGELFF

v_gene: TRBV6-5
d_gene: .
abundance: .
j_gene: TRBJ1-4
CDR3nt: TGTGCCAGCAGCGGGACAAAGAATGAAAAACTGTTTTTT
CDR3aa: CASSGTKNEKLFF

v_gene: TRBV7-9
d_gene: .
abundance: .
j_gene: TRBJ2-7
CDR3nt: TGTGCCAGCAGCTTAGCGTCGGGGTCCCACGAGCAGTACTTC
CDR3aa: CASSLASGSHEQYF

v_gene: TRBV18
d_gene: TRBD1
abundance: few
j_gene: TRBJ1-2
CDR3nt: TGTGCCAGCTCACCCCAGGGGGCGCCGGGCTACACCTTC
CDR3aa: CASSPQGAPGYTF

v_gene: TRBV5-6
d_gene: .
abundance: .
j_gene: TRBJ2-7
CDR3nt: TGTGCCAGCAGCATTCAGGGCTACGAGCAGTACTTC
CDR3aa: CASSIQGYEQYF

v_gene: TRBV28
d_gene: TRBD1
abundance: few
j_gene: TRBJ2-7
CDR3nt: TGTGCCAGCAGTTTGGGACAGGGTTACGAGCAGTACTTC
CDR3aa: CASSLGQGYEQYF

v_gene: TRBV2
d_gene: .
abundance: .
j_gene: TRBJ2-3
CDR3nt: TGTGCCAGCAAGCAGGGGATAGCAGATACGCAGTATTTT
CDR3aa: CASKQGIADTQYF

v_gene: TRBV27
d_gene: TRBD1
abundance: .
j_gene: TRBJ2-5
CDR3nt: TGTGCCAGCAGACCATCCGGGGACAGTCCTCGGAAGACCCAGTACTTC
CDR3aa: CASRPSGDSPRKTQYF

v_gene: TRBV28
d_gene: .
abundance: few
j_gene: TRBJ1-3
CDR3nt: TGTGCCAGCCGCGGGGCCCGGGACCCCTCGATGGGAAACACCATATATTTT
CDR3aa: CASRGARDPSMGNTIYF

v_gene: TRBV7-3
d_gene: TRBD2
abundance: .
j_gene: TRBJ2-1
CDR3nt: TGTGCCAGCAGCTTAATCCGACTAGCGGACTACAATGAGCAGTTCTTC
CDR3aa: CASSLIRLADYNEQFF

v_gene: TRBV6-5
d_gene: .
abundance: .
j_gene: TRBJ1-1
CDR3nt: TGTGCCAGCAGTTACATTGGGACTGAAGCTTTCTTT
CDR3aa: CASSYIGTEAFF

v_gene: TRBV4-1
d_gene: TRBD2
abundance: .
j_gene: TRBJ2-7
CDR3nt: TGCGCCAGCAGCCAAGATAGGACTAGGGTGGAGGAGCAGTACTTC
CDR3aa: CASSQDRTRVEEQYF

v_gene: TRBV27
d_gene: .
abundance: .
j_gene: TRBJ2-5
CDR3nt: TGTGCCAGCAGTCGGGGAAGGGTTCCGAAAGAGACCCAGTACTTC
CDR3aa: CASSRGRVPKETQYF

v_gene: TRBV15
d_gene: .
abundance: few
j_gene: TRBJ1-2
CDR3nt: TGTGCCACCAGCAGAGGTGGCGGCTACTATGGCTACACCTTC
CDR3aa: CATSRGGGYYGYTF

v_gene: TRBV29-1
d_gene: TRBD1
abundance: .
j_gene: TRBJ1-1
CDR3nt: TGCAGCGCGTTTTGGGAACAGGGGAGAGCTTTCTTT
CDR3aa: CSAFWEQGRAFF

v_gene: TRBV18
d_gene: TRBD1
abundance: .
j_gene: TRBJ1-2
CDR3nt: TGTGCCAGCTCACCCGGACAGGGGGCTGGTGGCTACACCTTC
CDR3aa: CASSPGQGAGGYTF

v_gene: TRBV2
d_gene: TRBD1
abundance: .
j_gene: TRBJ2-6
CDR3nt: TGTGCCAGCAGTGAATTGGGACAGGGTCCTAGCTCTGGGGCCAACGTCCTGACTTTC
CDR3aa: CASSELGQGPSSGANVLTF